The entry that follows covers one TCR beta chain sequence. There are many counts of this clonotype. Its antigen target is currently unknown. Per-base quality was not reported, and no clone a single base away is much larger than it. The CDR3, from cysteine to phenylalanine, totals 18 residues. Left in the record is the CDR3 DNA by itself, 54 bases read in frame from the first base. CDR1 and CDR2 (MNHEY, SVGEGT) derive from the germline V gene. V is shortened by 2 bases, J by 7 bases, and the region joining them spans 21 bases. In the ophthalmopathy patients, disease was moderately to severely active, with a Clinical Activity Score of 3 or more, a NOSPECS grade of 4 or more, and a duration of less than 3 months. The study excluded patients with uncontrolled infections, other autoimmune diseases, pregnancy or lactation. Diagnoses were based on clinical symptoms, serum thyroxine and TRAb, thyroid ultrasound and orbital computed tomography. Ficoll-Paque density gradient centrifugation was used to isolate PBMCs from about 10 ml of fresh peripheral blood. Trizol reagent was used to extract total RNA, and RNA quality was then checked on an Agilent 2100 Bioanalyzer.

This sample was taken from a study of T cells in Graves' hyperthyroidism and ophthalmopathy (dated by TCRdb to between 2017 and 2020). With regard to the full study: Peripheral blood samples were taken at initial diagnosis, before any treatment was given. Thyroid tissue and blood T-cell repertoires from about 6 Graves' hyperthyroidism patients were also compared in the study. TCR V-J signatures able to tell the groups apart were searched for in a discovery cohort of 90 to 100 patients, of whom more than 40 had Graves' ophthalmopathy and 57 had stable Graves' hyperthyroidism. After sampling, hyperthyroidism patients received methimazole starting at 30 mg daily, and ophthalmopathy patients received high-dose intravenous methylprednisolone. The roughly 100 discovery patients were randomly divided into training and test sets at a 7:3 ratio. The paper describes TCR Vbeta CDR3 sequencing of some 130 peripheral blood samples, made up of roughly 45 ophthalmopathy patients, 70 to 75 hyperthyroidism patients and 17 progressor patients. An independent validation cohort of 18 to 20 hyperthyroidism patients and 15 or so patients who later progressed to ophthalmopathy tested prospective prediction of ophthalmopathy.

Overall results and qualifications from the work: Sample size was not statistically predetermined, and blinding of investigators to group allocation was not performed. Ophthalmopathy was separated from stable hyperthyroidism by a 13 V-J signature model, with 87.88% sensitivity and just over 81% specificity obtained in cross-validation and 80%/75% obtained in testing. In validation, the model predicted progression to ophthalmopathy a median of about 6.5 months before onset, with approximately 70% sensitivity and roughly 73% specificity. Most expanded thyroid clonotypes (frequency above 0.001) were also found in blood, which suggests that blood repertoires may mirror thyroid immune responses.

Amplification of TCR beta CDR3 regions was carried out from RNA transcripts. The first round of RT-PCR for the TCR CDR3 was performed with the HTBI primer set and the Qiagen OneStep RT-PCR kit. Libraries were constructed in a second round of multiplex PCR, after which size selection and purification were carried out. Libraries were sequenced paired-end with 100 bp reads on an Illumina HiSeq2000. Per the source publication's procedure: Raw data were processed with SOAPnuke, discarding reads with adapters, uncalled bases, mean Phred below 15, or no exact constant-primer or identifier match. High-quality paired reads were merged with COPE v1.2.5, and unique nucleotide sequences were defined as clonotypes. Clonotypes were aligned to IMGT TRBV, TRBD and TRBJ reference segments using MiTCR v1.1. The analysis was restricted to V-J combinations with a frequency above 0.0001, which together covered over 99% of the repertoires. The TCS score was defined as F50 (clonal expansion) divided by E x V (chaos), with BLOSUM62-based TCRdist calculated between CDR3 peptides within each V-J. Welch's t-statistics and random forest reduced 450 to 600 V-J features to 13, which were used in a naive Bayes classifier (R e1071). The raw public reads went through TCRdb reprocessing: fastp at Q25, MiXCR clone calling, in-frame beta chains kept. Each CDR3 protein gets just one entry, which takes the most common genes and DNA from the rows behind it. V and J calls and clone size were set by TCRdb, not the authors. The sample records fewer than 550,000 distinct CDR3 sequences, approximately 25% of which are singletons. Together, the top ten hold around 11% of the sample.

The sequence joins TRBV6-2 or TRBV6-3 to TRBJ1-6; the D gene remains uncertain. The clonotype was recovered from a woman aged 30 to 39 with Graves' ophthalmopathy. Sequencing was carried out using blood. Here is the DNA: TGTGCCAGCAGTTACGTTGACCGGGTTCTGAACGAAAATTCACCCCTCCACTTT. The translation is CASSYVDRVLNENSPLHF.